This TCR beta chain emerged from a study of blood T cell repertoires in COVID-19. Overall study: The United States, Italy and Spain were the sources of the acute and convalescent COVID-19 samples.

The method was immunoSEQ multiplex PCR; TCRdb's version includes in-frame clones alone and lacks a portion of them. The data contain fewer than 200,000 clones, approximately 82% of them singletons. This CDR3 has 19 residues. The J segment lost 3 bases and the V segment lost 4 bases, leaving 18 bases of the junction unmatched. Germline V gene sequence: CDR1 SGDLS, CDR2 YYNGEE. Participants were aged about 18 to 95 years, lived in around 22 US areas, and enrolled virtually. This clonotype was sampled from a woman aged 45-60 years who had recovered from COVID-19. V gene TRBV9 combines with J gene TRBJ1-4; TRBD1 matches 7 bases. The specimen sequenced was PBMCs or T cells enriched from blood (not recorded which). The CDR3 bases are TGTGCCAGCAGCCTTCGTGGGGCTCTGCAGGGGGAGGCTAATGAAAAACTGTTTTTT. This encodes CASSLRGALQGEANEKLFF.